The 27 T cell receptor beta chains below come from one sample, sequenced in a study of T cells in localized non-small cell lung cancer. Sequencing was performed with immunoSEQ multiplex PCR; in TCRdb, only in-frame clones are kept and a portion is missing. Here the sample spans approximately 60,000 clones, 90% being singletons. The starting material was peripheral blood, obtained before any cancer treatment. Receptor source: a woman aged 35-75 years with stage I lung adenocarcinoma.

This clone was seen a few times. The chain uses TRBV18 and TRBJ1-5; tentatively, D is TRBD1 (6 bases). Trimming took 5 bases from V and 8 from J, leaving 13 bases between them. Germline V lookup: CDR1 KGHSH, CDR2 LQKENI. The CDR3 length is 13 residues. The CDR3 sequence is CASSSQGREPQHF. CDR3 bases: TGTGCCAGCTCATCTCAGGGGAGGGAGCCCCAGCATTTT.

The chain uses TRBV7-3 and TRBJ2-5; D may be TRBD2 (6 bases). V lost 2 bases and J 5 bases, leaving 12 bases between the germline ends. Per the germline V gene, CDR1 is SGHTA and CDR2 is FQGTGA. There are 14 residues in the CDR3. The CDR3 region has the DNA TGTGCCAGCAGCTTATTCGGGGGTGGGGAGACCCAGTACTTC. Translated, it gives CASSLFGGGETQYF.

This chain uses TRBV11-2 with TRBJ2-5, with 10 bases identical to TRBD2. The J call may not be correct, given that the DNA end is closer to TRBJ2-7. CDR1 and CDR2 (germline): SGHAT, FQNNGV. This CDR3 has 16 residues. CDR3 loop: CASSLDGTSGAYEQYF. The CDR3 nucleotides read TGTGCCAGCAGCTTAGATGGTACTAGCGGGGCCTACGAGCAGTACTTC.

The CDR3 sequence is CASSLSDRTPASSEQYF. In DNA form, the CDR3 reads TGTGCCAGCAGTTTATCCGACCGAACACCGGCCTCTAGCGAGCAGTACTTC. The chain carries TRBV28 and TRBJ2-7, with no clear D. CDR1 and CDR2 (germline): MDHEN, SYDVKM. V dropped 1 base and J dropped 6 bases, with 22 bases sitting between them. CDR3 length: 17 residues.

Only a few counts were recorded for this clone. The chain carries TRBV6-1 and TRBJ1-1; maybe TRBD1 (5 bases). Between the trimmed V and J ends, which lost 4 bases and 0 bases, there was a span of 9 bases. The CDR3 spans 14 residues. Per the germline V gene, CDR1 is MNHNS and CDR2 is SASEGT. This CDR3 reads CASSGGVMNTEAFF. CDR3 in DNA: TGTGCCAGCAGTGGAGGGGTAATGAACACTGAAGCTTTCTTT.

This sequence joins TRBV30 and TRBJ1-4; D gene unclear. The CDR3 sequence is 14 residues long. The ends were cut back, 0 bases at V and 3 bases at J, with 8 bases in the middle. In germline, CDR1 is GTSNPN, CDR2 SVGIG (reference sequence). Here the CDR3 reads CAWSVGASNEKLFF. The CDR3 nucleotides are TGTGCCTGGAGTGTGGGCGCCTCTAATGAAAAACTGTTTTTT.

The CDR3 DNA sequence: TGTGCCAGCTCCTGGGGGGGTGACACTGAAGCTTTCTTT. This translates into CASSWGGDTEAFF. This sequence joins TRBV7-9 and TRBJ1-1; possible D gene TRBD1, 5 bases. Germline-derived CDR1 and CDR2 are SEHNR and FQNEAQ (reference sequence). This CDR3 is built from 13 residues. The germline V and J ends were trimmed by 8 bases and 3 bases, with 13 bases remaining between them.

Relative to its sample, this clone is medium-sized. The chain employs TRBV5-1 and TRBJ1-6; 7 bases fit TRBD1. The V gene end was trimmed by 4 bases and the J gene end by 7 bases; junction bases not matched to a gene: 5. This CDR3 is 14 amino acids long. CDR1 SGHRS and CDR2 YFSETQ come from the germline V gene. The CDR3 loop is CASSDGTENSPLHF. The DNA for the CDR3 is TGCGCCAGCAGCGACGGGACAGAGAATTCACCCCTCCACTTT.

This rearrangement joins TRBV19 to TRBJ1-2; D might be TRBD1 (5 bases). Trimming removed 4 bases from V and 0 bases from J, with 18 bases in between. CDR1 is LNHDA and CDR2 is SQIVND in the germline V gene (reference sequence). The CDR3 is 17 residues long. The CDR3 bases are TGTGCCAGTAGTACTGACAGTAAGTCAACCACTAACTATGGCTACACCTTC. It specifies CASSTDSKSTTNYGYTF. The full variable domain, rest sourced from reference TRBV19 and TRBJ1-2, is DGGITQSPKYLFRKEGQNVTLSCEQNLNHDAMYWYRQDPGQGLRLIYYSQIVNDFQKGDIAEGYSVSREKKESFPLTVTSAQKNPTAFYLCASSTDSKSTTNYGYTFGSGTRLTVV.

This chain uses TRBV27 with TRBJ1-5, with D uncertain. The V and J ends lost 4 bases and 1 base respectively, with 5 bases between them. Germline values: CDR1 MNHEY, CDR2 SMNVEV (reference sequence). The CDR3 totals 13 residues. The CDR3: CASSYQSNQPQHF. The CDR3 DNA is TGTGCCAGCAGTTATCAAAGCAATCAGCCCCAGCATTTT.

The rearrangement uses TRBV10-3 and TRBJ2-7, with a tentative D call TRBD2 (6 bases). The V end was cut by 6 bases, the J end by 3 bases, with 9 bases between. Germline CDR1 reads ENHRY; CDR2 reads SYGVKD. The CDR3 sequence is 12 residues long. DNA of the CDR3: TGTGCCATCAGCCAGACTAGCTACGAGCAGTACTTC. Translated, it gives CAISQTSYEQYF.

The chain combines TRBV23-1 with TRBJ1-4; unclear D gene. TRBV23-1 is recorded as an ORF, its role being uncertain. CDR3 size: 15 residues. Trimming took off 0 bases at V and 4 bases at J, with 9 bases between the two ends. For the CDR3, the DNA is TGCGCCAGCAGTCAATCGAGGCCGAATAATGAAAAACTGTTTTTT. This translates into CASSQSRPNNEKLFF.

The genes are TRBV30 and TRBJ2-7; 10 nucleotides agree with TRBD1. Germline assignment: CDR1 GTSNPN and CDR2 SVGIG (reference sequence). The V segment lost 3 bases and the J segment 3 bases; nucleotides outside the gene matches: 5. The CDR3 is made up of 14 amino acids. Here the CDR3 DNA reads TGTGCCTGGAGACCCTGGACAGGGGGCTACGAGCAGTACTTC. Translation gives CAWRPWTGGYEQYF.

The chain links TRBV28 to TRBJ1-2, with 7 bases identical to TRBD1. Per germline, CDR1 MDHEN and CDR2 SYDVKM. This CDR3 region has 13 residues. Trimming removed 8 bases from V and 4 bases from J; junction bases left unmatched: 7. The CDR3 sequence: CASCRTGLYGYTF. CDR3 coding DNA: TGTGCCAGCTGCAGGACAGGACTCTATGGCTACACCTTC.

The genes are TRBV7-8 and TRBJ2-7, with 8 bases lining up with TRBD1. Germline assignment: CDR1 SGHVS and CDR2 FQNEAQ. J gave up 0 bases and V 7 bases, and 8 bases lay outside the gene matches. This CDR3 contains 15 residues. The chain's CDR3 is CASTRGQGYSYEQYF. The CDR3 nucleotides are TGTGCCAGCACCAGGGGGCAGGGATACTCCTACGAGCAGTACTTC.

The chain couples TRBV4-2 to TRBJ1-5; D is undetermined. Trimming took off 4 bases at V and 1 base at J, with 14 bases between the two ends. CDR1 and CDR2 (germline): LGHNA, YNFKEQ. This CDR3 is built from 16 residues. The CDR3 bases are TGTGCCAGCAGCCGGAGTTCTCGGGGAAGCAATCAGCCCCAGCATTTT. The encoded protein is CASSRSSRGSNQPQHF.

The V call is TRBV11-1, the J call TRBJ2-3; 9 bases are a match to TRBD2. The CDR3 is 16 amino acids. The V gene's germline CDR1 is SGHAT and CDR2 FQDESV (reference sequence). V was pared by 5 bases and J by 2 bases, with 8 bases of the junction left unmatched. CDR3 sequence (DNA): TGTGCCAGCAGCAGATACTCTAGCGGGAACACAGATACGCAGTATTTT. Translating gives CASSRYSSGNTDTQYF. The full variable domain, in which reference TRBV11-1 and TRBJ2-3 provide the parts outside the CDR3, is EAEVAQSPRYKITEKSQAVAFWCDPISGHATLYWYRQILGQGPELLVQFQDESVVDDSQLPKDRFSAERLKGVDSTLKIQPAELGDSAMYLCASSRYSSGNTDTQYFGPGTRLTVL.

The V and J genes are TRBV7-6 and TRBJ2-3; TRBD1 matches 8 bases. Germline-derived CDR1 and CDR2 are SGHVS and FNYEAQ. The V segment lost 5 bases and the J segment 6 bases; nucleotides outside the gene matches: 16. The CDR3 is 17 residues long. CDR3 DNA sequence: TGTGCCAGCAGCCGATTGGACAGGGTATTGGAAGACGATACGCAGTATTTT. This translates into CASSRLDRVLEDDTQYF.

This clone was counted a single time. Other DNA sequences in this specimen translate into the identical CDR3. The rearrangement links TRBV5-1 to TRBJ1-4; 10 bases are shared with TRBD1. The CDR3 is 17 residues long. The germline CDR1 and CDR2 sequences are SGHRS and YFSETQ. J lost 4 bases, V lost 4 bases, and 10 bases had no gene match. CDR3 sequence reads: CASSQLGTGEGNEKLFF. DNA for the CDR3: TGCGCCAGCAGCCAACTAGGGACAGGGGAAGGTAATGAAAAACTGTTTTTT.

In DNA form, the CDR3 reads TGTGCCAGCAGTGAGGGGGTGTGGGGCACTGAAGCTTTCTTT. This encodes CASSEGVWGTEAFF. The chain is built from TRBV6-4 and TRBJ1-1, with D maybe TRBD1 (5 bases). Germline assignment: CDR1 MRHNA and CDR2 SNTAGT. The CDR3 spans 14 residues. The ends were cut back, 3 bases at V and 4 bases at J, with 12 bases in the middle.

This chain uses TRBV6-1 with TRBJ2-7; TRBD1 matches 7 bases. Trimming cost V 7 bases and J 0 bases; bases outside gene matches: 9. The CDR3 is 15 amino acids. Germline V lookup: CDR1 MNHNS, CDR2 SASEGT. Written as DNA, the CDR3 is TGTGCCAGCAATTCCGGGACAGCGACCTCCTACGAGCAGTACTTC. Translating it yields CASNSGTATSYEQYF.

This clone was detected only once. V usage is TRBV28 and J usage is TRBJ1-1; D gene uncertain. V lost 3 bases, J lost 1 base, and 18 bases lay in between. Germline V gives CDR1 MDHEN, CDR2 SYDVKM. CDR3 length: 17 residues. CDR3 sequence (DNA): TGTGCCAGCAGTTTTCACTTCTCCCGGAAAACGAACACTGAAGCTTTCTTT. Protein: CASSFHFSRKTNTEAFF.

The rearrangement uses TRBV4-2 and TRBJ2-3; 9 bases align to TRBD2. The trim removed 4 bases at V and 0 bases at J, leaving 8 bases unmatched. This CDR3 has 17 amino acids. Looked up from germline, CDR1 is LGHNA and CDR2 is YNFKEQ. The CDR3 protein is CASSPLLLAGSTDTQYF. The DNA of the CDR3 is TGTGCCAGCAGCCCTCTGCTTCTAGCGGGGAGCACAGATACGCAGTATTTT.

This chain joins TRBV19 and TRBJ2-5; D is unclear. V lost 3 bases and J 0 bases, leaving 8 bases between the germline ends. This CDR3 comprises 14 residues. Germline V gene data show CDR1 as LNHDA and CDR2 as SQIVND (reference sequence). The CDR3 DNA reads TGTGCCAGTAGTATCCGTCTCAACCAAGAGACCCAGTACTTC. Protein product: CASSIRLNQETQYF.

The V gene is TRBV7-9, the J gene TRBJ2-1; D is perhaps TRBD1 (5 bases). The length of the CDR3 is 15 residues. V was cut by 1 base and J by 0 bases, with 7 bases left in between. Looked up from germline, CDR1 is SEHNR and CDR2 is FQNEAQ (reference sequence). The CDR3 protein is CASSLDRFSYNEQFF. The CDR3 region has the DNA TGTGCCAGCAGCTTAGACAGGTTCTCCTACAATGAGCAGTTCTTC. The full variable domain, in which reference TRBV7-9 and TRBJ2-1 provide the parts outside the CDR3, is DTGVSQNPRHKITKRGQNVTFRCDPISEHNRLYWYRQTLGQGPEFLTYFQNEAQLEKSRLLSDRFSAERPKGSFSTLEIQRTEQGDSAMYLCASSLDRFSYNEQFFGPGTRLTVL.

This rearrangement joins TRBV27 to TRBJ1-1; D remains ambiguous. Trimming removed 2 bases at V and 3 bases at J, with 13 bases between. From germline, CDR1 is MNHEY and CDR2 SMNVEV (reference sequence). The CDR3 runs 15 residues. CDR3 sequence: CASSLRGRFDTEAFF. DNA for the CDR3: TGTGCCAGCAGTTTACGCGGCAGGTTCGACACTGAAGCTTTCTTT.

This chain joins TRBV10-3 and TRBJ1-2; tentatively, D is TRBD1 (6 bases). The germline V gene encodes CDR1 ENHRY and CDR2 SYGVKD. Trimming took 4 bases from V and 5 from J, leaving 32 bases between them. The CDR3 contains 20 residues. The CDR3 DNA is TGTGCCATCAGTGCCGGGTTTGGACAGAGGAAGTCTACGATGAGATATGGCTACACCTTC. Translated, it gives CAISAGFGQRKSTMRYGYTF.